Listed below are T cell receptor beta chains from one sample, sequenced in a study of blood T cell repertoires in COVID-19. Repertoires were generated with immunoSEQ multiplex PCR, while TCRdb's copy carries only in-frame clones and drops some. The repertoire has 150,000 to 200,000 clones, around 80% of them found once; the top ten carry 6.5% to 8.5%. The specimen was peripheral blood. Source of these receptors: a human donor in a cohort sampled during active COVID-19. Each CDR3 is given with its conserved first and last residue. D genes are given only for firm matches. Clone size appears in some rows only: once, few, many, or a class for an expanded clone.

J gene | V gene | D gene | clone size | CDR3 protein | CDR3 DNA
TRBJ1-1 | TRBV21-1 | . | . | CASSRIFGQGTTEAFF | .
TRBJ1-1 | TRBV25-1 | . | few | CASSGPGGTEAFF | TGTGCCAGCAGTGGCCCCGGGGGGACTGAAGCTTTCTTT
TRBJ2-5 | TRBV14 | . | . | CASSRHLQETQYF | TGTGCCAGCAGCCGACACCTCCAAGAGACCCAGTACTTC
TRBJ2-3 | TRBV4-1 | . | few | CASSQLRATDTQYF | TGCGCCAGCAGCCAGCTGAGGGCCACAGATACGCAGTATTTT
TRBJ1-1 | TRBV30 | TRBD1 | . | CAWGTGGNLGTEAFF | TGTGCCTGGGGGACAGGGGGCAATTTGGGCACTGAAGCTTTCTTT
TRBJ1-1 | TRBV28 | TRBD1 | once | CASSQYPPGTVNTEAFF | TGTGCCAGCAGTCAGTACCCCCCCGGGACAGTTAACACTGAAGCTTTCTTT
TRBJ1-1 | TRBV12-3/TRBV12-4 | . | few | CASSAVNTEAFF | TGTGCCAGCAGCGCAGTGAACACTGAAGCTTTCTTT
TRBJ2-1 | TRBV10-2 | . | . | CASSPNNEQFF | TGCGCCAGCAGTCCAAACAATGAGCAGTTCTTC
TRBJ1-4 | TRBV7-9 | . | once | CASHREDYEKLFF | TGTGCCAGCCACAGGGAAGATTATGAAAAACTGTTTTTT
TRBJ1-1 | TRBV5-1 | . | . | CASRPGTGTPTAFF | TGCGCCAGCAGACCTGGAACAGGGACACCCACAGCTTTCTTT
TRBJ2-7 | TRBV6-8 | . | . | CASSNLAFEQYF | TGTGCCAGCAGTAACCTAGCATTCGAGCAGTACTTC
TRBJ1-1 | TRBV5-5 | TRBD1 | once | CASSLAGGTSTEAFF | TGTGCCAGCAGCTTGGCAGGGGGTACCTCAACTGAAGCTTTCTTT
TRBJ1-5 | TRBV7-2 | . | . | CASSRETSNQPQHF | TGTGCCAGCAGCCGGGAGACGAGCAATCAGCCCCAGCATTTT
TRBJ1-3 | TRBV6-5 | . | few | CASQLDTGLGNTIYF | TGTGCCAGCCAGTTGGATACAGGATTGGGAAACACCATATATTTT
TRBJ2-5 | TRBV3-1/TRBV3-2 | . | . | CASSQDAGVMAQYF | TGTGCCAGCAGCCAAGATGCCGGGGTGATGGCCCAGTACTTC
TRBJ1-2 | TRBV5-6 | TRBD1 | . | CASSGGQGPNYGYTF | TGTGCCAGCAGCGGGGGACAGGGCCCTAACTATGGCTACACCTTC
TRBJ2-2 | TRBV2 | TRBD2 | . | CASSGRGLAGGSGELFF | TGTGCCAGCAGTGGGCGAGGACTAGCGGGGGGCTCCGGGGAGCTGTTTTTT
TRBJ2-5 | TRBV5-1 | TRBD2 | . | CASSLEVAGDEETQYF | TGCGCCAGCAGCTTGGAAGTAGCGGGGGATGAAGAGACCCAGTACTTC
TRBJ1-3 | TRBV9 | . | . | CASSVAEISGNTIYF | TGTGCCAGCAGCGTGGCGGAGATTAGTGGAAACACCATATATTTT
TRBJ2-7 | TRBV3-1/TRBV3-2 | . | . | CASSPPGSSYEQYF | TGTGCCAGCAGCCCCCCCGGGAGCTCCTACGAGCAGTACTTC
TRBJ1-5 | TRBV19 | . | once | CASKKEVGNQPQHF | TGTGCCAGTAAGAAAGAGGTAGGCAATCAGCCCCAGCATTTT
TRBJ2-2 | TRBV5-4 | TRBD1 | . | CASSSGGQAIRNTGELFF | TGTGCCAGCAGTAGTGGGGGACAGGCTATACGGAACACCGGGGAGCTGTTTTTT
TRBJ2-2 | TRBV6-1 | TRBD1 | . | CASSGKQGAPYTGELFF | TGTGCCAGCAGTGGTAAACAGGGGGCCCCTTACACCGGGGAGCTGTTTTTT
TRBJ1-2 | TRBV7-6 | . | . | CASSLGQGYGYTF | TGTGCCAGCAGCTTAGGGCAGGGTTACGGCTACACCTTC
TRBJ1-3 | TRBV7-9 | TRBD1 | once | CASSPPGQGGYSGNTIYF | TGTGCCAGCAGCCCCCCGGGACAGGGGGGATACTCTGGAAACACCATATATTTT
TRBJ1-2 | TRBV12-3/TRBV12-4 | . | . | CASSAGLNYGYTF | TGTGCCAGCAGTGCCGGACTTAACTATGGCTACACCTTC
TRBJ2-7 | TRBV18 | . | . | CASSSTDRFLSYEQYF | TGTGCCAGCTCCTCAACGGACAGATTCCTCTCCTACGAGCAGTACTTC
TRBJ1-2 | TRBV19 | . | . | CASSIGGAGGYTF | TGTGCCAGTAGTATTGGGGGGGCGGGTGGCTACACCTTC
TRBJ2-2 | TRBV30 | TRBD2 | . | CAWKSGGANTGELFF | TGTGCCTGGAAGAGCGGGGGCGCGAACACCGGGGAGCTGTTTTTT
TRBJ1-4 | TRBV2 | . | few | CASSVSGDEKLFF | TGTGCCAGCAGTGTATCGGGGGATGAAAAACTGTTTTTT
TRBJ1-6 | TRBV6-5 | TRBD1 | . | CASIGQGGRNSPLHF | TGTGCCAGCATCGGACAGGGCGGCAGAAATTCACCCCTCCACTTT
TRBJ2-6 | TRBV6-7 | TRBD2 | . | CPIRGAGGWAVSGANVLTF | TGTCCCATCCGGGGGGCGGGGGGCTGGGCGGTATCTGGGGCCAACGTCCTGACTTTC
TRBJ1-1 | TRBV18 | TRBD1 | . | CASSPRDSGTEAFF | TGTGCCAGCTCTCCCCGGGACAGCGGGACTGAAGCTTTCTTT
TRBJ1-5 | TRBV6-5 | . | . | CASRPQGFNQPQHF | TGTGCCAGCAGGCCCCAGGGATTTAATCAGCCCCAGCATTTT
TRBJ2-4 | TRBV4-1 | . | . | CASSQDSPDTLAKNIQYF | TGCGCCAGCAGCCAAGATTCCCCGGACACCTTAGCCAAAAACATTCAGTACTTC
TRBJ2-4 | TRBV5-5 | TRBD1 | . | CASSLYGQGRLEAKNIQYF | TGTGCCAGCAGCTTGTATGGACAGGGAAGGCTCGAGGCCAAAAACATTCAGTACTTC
TRBJ1-1 | TRBV4-1 | . | . | CASSHRGSEAFF | TGCGCCAGCAGCCATCGGGGGTCTGAAGCTTTCTTT
TRBJ1-4 | TRBV13 | . | . | CASSIRVLQGVMNEKLFF | TGTGCCAGCAGCATTAGGGTTCTACAAGGGGTGATGAATGAAAAACTGTTTTTT
TRBJ1-1 | TRBV18 | TRBD1 | few | CASSKTGTGSTEAFF | TGTGCCAGCTCAAAAACCGGGACAGGGTCGACTGAAGCTTTCTTT
TRBJ1-1 | TRBV5-4 | . | . | CASSLGGAVNTEAFF | TGTGCCAGCAGCTTAGGGGGGGCAGTAAACACTGAAGCTTTCTTT
TRBJ2-7 | TRBV2 | . | . | CASSEAASNSYEQYF | TGTGCCAGCAGTGAAGCGGCCAGTAACTCCTACGAGCAGTACTTC
TRBJ1-6 | TRBV6-5 | . | . | CASRGGGPLHF | TGTGCCAGCAGAGGGGGGGGTCCCCTCCACTTT
TRBJ2-7 | TRBV10-3 | . | few | CAISDATQGSYEQYF | TGTGCCATCAGTGATGCGACACAGGGCTCCTACGAGCAGTACTTC
TRBJ2-1 | TRBV7-8 | TRBD2 | once | CASSAQRGTYNEQFF | TGTGCCAGCAGCGCCCAGCGGGGGACATACAATGAGCAGTTCTTC
TRBJ2-7 | TRBV25-1 | . | . | CASSELQGAEQYF | TGTGCCAGCAGTGAATTACAGGGTGCCGAGCAGTACTTC